This T cell receptor (beta chain) stems from a study of T cell repertoires in cytomegalovirus infection. Whole-study context: It was recently identified HLA-C-restricted and well-studied HLA-B-restricted CMV epitopes that the study used. Indicated by public TCR beta signatures were CMV infection and matching HLA type. Study-level points and caveats: What dominated the ex vivo response were HLA-C-restricted CMV-specific TCR beta clonotypes.

TCRdb itself ran the reads through MiXCR, one entry per CDR3 protein. The sample yields some 800,000 distinct CDR3 sequences, approximately 30% seen once. This clonotype has a handful of counts. Its antigen is undetermined. From germline, CDR1 is SGHDN and CDR2 FVKESK. This CDR3 spans 16 amino acids. The V end lost 0 bases, the J end lost 1 base, and 9 bases lay between the germline ends. J is TRBJ2-2 and V is TRBV14; tentatively, D is TRBD1 (5 bases). Sequencing was performed on cultured CD8+ T cells from PBMCs, taken from culture after CMV antigen stimulation. The sequence came from a human donor in good health (CMV status not recorded). Some clones in this sample may be carry-over from other donors' samples. The CDR3, as DNA: TGTGCCAGCAGCCAAGATCCGACAGTGAACACCGGGGAGCTGTTTTTT. Its protein product is CASSQDPTVNTGELFF.